This entry lists 9 T cell receptor beta chains sequenced from one sample in a study of blood T cell repertoires in COVID-19. Measured with immunoSEQ multiplex PCR; TCRdb has only the in-frame clones, and not every one. This sample carries over 150,000 clones, around 78% of them seen once, and the ten largest clones take around 1.7%. The sample comprised peripheral blood. These receptor sequences come from a man older than 75 with acute or convalescent COVID-19.

V and J are TRBV28 and TRBJ2-7; no reliable D call. The V end lost 3 bases, the J end lost 0 bases, and 15 bases lay between the germline ends. The length of the CDR3 is 16 residues. Germline CDR1 reads MDHEN; CDR2 reads SYDVKM. CDR3 amino acids: CASSFSRQDYSYEQYV. The CDR3 region has the DNA TGTGCCAGCAGTTTCTCGCGCCAGGATTACTCCTACGAGCAGTACGTC.

The chain is built from TRBV5-4 and TRBJ2-7; TRBD1 matches 7 bases. The CDR3 length is 16 residues. The germline CDR1 and CDR2 sequences are SGHNT and YYREEE (reference sequence). V shed 2 bases and J 5 bases; nucleotides not matched to a gene: 13. CDR3 region: CASSFRLRQGMDEQYF. The CDR3 coding sequence is TGTGCCAGCAGCTTTCGGTTGCGACAGGGAATGGACGAGCAGTACTTC.

The rearrangement uses TRBV24-1 and TRBJ2-5, with a tentative D call TRBD1 (6 bases). CDR3 length equals 18 residues. V gave up 4 bases and J gave up 7 bases, with 27 bases separating them. CDR1 is KGHDR, CDR2 SFDVKD, per germline. The CDR3 DNA sequence: TGTGCCACCAGTGACGGGCAGGCCGGGGACACCGCTTACGGGACCCAGTACTTC. Translated: CATSDGQAGDTAYGTQYF.

The chain is built from TRBV7-9 and TRBJ1-1; D gene uncertain. This CDR3 comprises 14 residues. Trimming stripped 2 bases from V and 0 bases from J, with 7 bases between. Germline-derived CDR1 and CDR2 are SEHNR and FQNEAQ (reference sequence). CDR3 protein: CASSLSRLNTEAFF. CDR3 DNA sequence: TGTGCCAGCAGCTTATCTCGGTTGAACACTGAAGCTTTCTTT.

This clone showed up just a few times. The chain recombines TRBV6-2 or TRBV6-3 with TRBJ2-2; tentative D call: TRBD2 (5 bases). The V gene lost 0 bases and the J gene lost 0 bases, with 8 bases spanning the gap. The length of the CDR3 is 16 residues. Germline assignment: CDR1 MNHEY and CDR2 SVGEGT. The CDR3 protein is CASSYSGLANTGELFF. CDR3 nucleotides: TGTGCCAGCAGTTACTCCGGACTTGCGAACACCGGGGAGCTGTTTTTT.

The V and J genes are TRBV5-1 and TRBJ1-6; TRBD1 aligns across 7 bases. CDR1 is SGHRS, CDR2 YFSETQ, per germline. V dropped 0 bases and J dropped 4; count of bases not matched to a gene: 4. This CDR3 has 16 residues. The CDR3 loop reads CASSLVGTAYNSPLHF. The DNA of the CDR3 is TGCGCCAGCAGCTTGGTAGGGACAGCTTATAATTCACCCCTCCACTTT.

V is TRBV19 and J is TRBJ1-1; no clear D gene. V was cut by 4 bases and J by 7 bases, with 16 bases left in between. The CDR3 covers 14 residues. Germline V CDR1 and CDR2: LNHDA, SQIVND (reference sequence). DNA for the CDR3: TGTGCCAGTAGTAATACAGCCCAAATTCGTGAAGCTTTCTTT. Translated: CASSNTAQIREAFF.

J is TRBJ1-1 and V is TRBV6-4; no firm D call. The CDR3 is 14 amino acids. V shed 7 bases and J shed 5 bases, with 17 bases lying between them. Germline V CDR1 and CDR2: MRHNA, SNTAGT. The CDR3 DNA sequence: TGTGCCAGCACCTCCACGACCGGAGGAACTGAAGCTTTCTTT. It is translated as CASTSTTGGTEAFF.

This clone was detected a few times. The chain is built from TRBV4-3 and TRBJ2-1, with 8 positions matching TRBD1. This CDR3 spans 16 amino acids. The germline V gene has CDR1 LGHNA and CDR2 YSLEER. J lost 7 bases, V lost 2 bases, and 10 bases had no gene match. DNA for the CDR3: TGCGCCAGCAGCCAACGGACAGGGACTTTCTGGAATGAGCAGTTCTTC. It codes for CASSQRTGTFWNEQFF.